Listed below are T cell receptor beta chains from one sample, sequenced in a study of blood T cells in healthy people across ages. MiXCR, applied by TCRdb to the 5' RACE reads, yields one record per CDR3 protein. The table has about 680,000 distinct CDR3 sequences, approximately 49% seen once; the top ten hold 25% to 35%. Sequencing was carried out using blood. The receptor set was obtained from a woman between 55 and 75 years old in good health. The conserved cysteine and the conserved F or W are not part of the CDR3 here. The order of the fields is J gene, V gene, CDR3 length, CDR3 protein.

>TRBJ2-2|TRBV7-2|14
ASSSWTVANTGELF
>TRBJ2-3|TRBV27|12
ASSSRSGTYTQY
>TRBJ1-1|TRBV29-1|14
SVELRAGTPDTEAF
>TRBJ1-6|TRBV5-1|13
ASSMGDRGNSPLH
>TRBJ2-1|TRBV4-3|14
ASSQDPRQGRTEQF
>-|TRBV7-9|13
ASSPARGRTETQY
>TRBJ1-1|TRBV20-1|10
SAGASHTEAF
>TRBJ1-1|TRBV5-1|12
ASSPGQGDGEAF
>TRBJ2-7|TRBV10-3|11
AIRFRDSYEQY
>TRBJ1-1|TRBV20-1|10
SARGLNTEAF
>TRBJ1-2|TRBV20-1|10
SATGQGGGYT
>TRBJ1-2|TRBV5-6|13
ASSLTGYPNYGYT
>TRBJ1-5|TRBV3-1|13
ASSQDPDSNQPQH
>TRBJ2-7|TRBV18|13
ASSPPRDSSYEQY
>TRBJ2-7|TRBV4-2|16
ASSQELSLAGWPYEQY
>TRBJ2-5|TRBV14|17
ASSRNLMLLGGEQETQY
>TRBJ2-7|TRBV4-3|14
ASSQGYTASAYEQY
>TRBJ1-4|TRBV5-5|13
ASSFQGLDNEKLF
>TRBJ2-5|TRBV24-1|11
ATSDFTVETQY
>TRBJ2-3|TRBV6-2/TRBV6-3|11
ASSDRRLDTQY